This T cell receptor (beta chain) stems from a study of T cell responses to AZD1222 COVID-19 vaccine. Study outcomes and limitations: A mostly white British donor set with more females was recruited, and clonal diversity was possibly underestimated. Among AZD1222 vaccinees, only six or seven were seropositive at baseline. Spike regions recognized by vaccine-associated CD4 TCRs spanned the protein, led by 160-218 and 743-854.

Only in-frame clones appear in the TCRdb table, and some are missing; sequencing was by immunoSEQ multiplex PCR. The sample shows 65,000 to 70,000 clones, about 83% of them seen only once. V shed 2 bases and J 2 bases; nucleotides not matched to a gene: 3. CDR1 is SGHDT and CDR2 is YYEEEE in the germline V gene. The CDR3 sequence is 15 residues long. Concerning this clone: No antigen is known for it.

Second-dose intervals of approximately 4 or approximately 12 weeks were pooled. The sequence derives from an adult who received the AZD1222 COVID-19 vaccine. V is TRBV5-6 and J is TRBJ2-1, with TRBD2 identical over 8 bases. The sequencing used peripheral blood, collected 28 days after the second AZD1222 dose. CDR3 loop: CASSFGSGAYNEQFF. As DNA, the CDR3 is TGTGCCAGCAGCTTTGGTAGCGGGGCCTACAATGAGCAGTTCTTC.